A selection of T cell receptor beta chains follows, all from one sample in a study of beta chain features in type 1 diabetes. Assay: immunoSEQ multiplex PCR; the TCRdb copy retains only in-frame clones and omits some. The data contain about 390,000 clones, roughly a tenth of them singletons. The source material was central memory CD4+ T cells from blood. These receptors all come from a man aged 30-40 years with type 1 diabetes. Each CDR3 is given with its conserved first and last residue. Fields, in order: V gene, CDR3 protein.

TRBV5-1	CASSLLGQRGRETQYF
TRBV11-2	CASSLGGVRSTDTQYF
TRBV21-1	CASSAKPTSEAFF
TRBV5-1	CASSLAQETQYF
TRBV28	CASSSGQGLRADTQYF
TRBV14	CASSQRTSGIPADNEQFF
TRBV28	CASSQTGTEQYF
TRBV2	CASSVIGTGEKLFF
TRBV28	CASSFHTPHRGPFSGANVLTF
TRBV5-6	CASSLRDRGRDGYTF
TRBV29-1	CSAGTVYGYTF
TRBV4-2	CASSQIAAGEKLFF
TRBV6-6	CASCLRFTNTEAFF
TRBV25-1	CASSEGLAGGLGETQYF
TRBV15	CATSRDWSTGGEKLFF
TRBV11-2	CASSDPTGKGSYEQYF
TRBV18	CASSLAGGSTDTQYF
TRBV28	CASRSGSNYGYTF
TRBV6-1	CALGGRAGQPQHF
TRBV5-6	CASSLDMGEAEQYF
TRBV9	CASGAGVADTQYF
TRBV4-3	CASSPAGSSTDTQYF
TRBV9	CASSVVAGPGSGHYEQYF
TRBV6-4	CASSRETGVAGYNEQFF
TRBV5-1	CASSLEGQGRFANYGYTF
TRBV2	CASSEGPDQPQHF
TRBV7-2	CASSSYQRGKETQYF